This T cell receptor (beta chain) was identified during a study of blood T cell repertoires in COVID-19. Study in general: Acute and convalescent COVID-19 specimens originated in the United States, Italy and Spain. PBMCs, B-cell-depleted T cells, or T cells provided the cDNA or gDNA that made up the material.

Trimming took off 0 bases at V and 6 bases at J, with 14 bases between the two ends. This CDR3 has 16 amino acids. Germline V gene lookup returns CDR1 SGHTA and CDR2 FQGNSA. Patients of the Seattle cohort, enrolled during active infection, were followed longitudinally. As handled by the study authors: It was from reference gene primer amplification that nucleated cell counts were estimated. Data came from immunoSEQ multiplex PCR; TCRdb stores just in-frame clones and leaves some out. That table gives V, J and clone size, and the DNA gave D and trimming. Among 390,000 or so clones listed, 89% were seen once.

Sequences were obtained from peripheral blood. This sequence was found in a woman aged 30 to 39 with COVID-19, enrolled during active disease. The genes are TRBV7-2 and TRBJ2-2; the D gene is possibly TRBD1 (5 bases). The CDR3: CASSLAPTGGAGELFF. The CDR3 DNA reads as TGTGCCAGCAGCTTAGCGCCCACAGGCGGCGCCGGGGAGCTGTTTTTT.